These 24 T cell receptor beta chains originate from one sample sequenced in a study of CD8+ T cells in alopecia areata. Once RNA had been extracted, it was reverse transcribed into cDNA to act as the sequencing template. Sequenced by immunoSEQ multiplex PCR; TCRdb stores in-frame clones only, minus some. The sample yields approximately 140,000 clones, roughly 86% seen once. Treatment: oral pan-JAK inhibitor, 5-10 mg twice daily. The sequences come from CD8+ T cells sorted from blood, collected at week 4, from a patient treated with tofacitinib. These receptors were taken from a human donor with alopecia areata.

The gene calls are TRBV14 and TRBJ2-3; D gene unclear. Germline V CDR1 and CDR2: SGHDN, FVKESK. The CDR3 runs 12 residues. The ends were cut back, 0 bases at V and 6 bases at J, with 4 bases in the middle. DNA for the CDR3: TGTGCCAGCAGCCAAGATTCTGATACGCAGTATTTT. Residues: CASSQDSDTQYF.

This chain uses TRBV29-1 with TRBJ2-5; the match to TRBD2 covers 9 bases. With V trimmed by 6 bases and J by 5 bases, 7 bases remained unmatched. CDR3 length: 13 amino acids. CDR1 and CDR2 from the germline V gene are SQVTM and ANQGSEA. CDR3 in amino acids: CSVNSGRAETQYF. CDR3 bases: TGCAGCGTCAATAGCGGGAGAGCCGAGACCCAGTACTTC.

The count of this clone is one. V and J are TRBV29-1 and TRBJ2-2, with D tentatively TRBD1 or TRBD2 (6 bases each). This CDR3 is built from 13 residues. The germline V gene encodes CDR1 SQVTM and CDR2 ANQGSEA. The V end lost 7 bases, the J end lost 7 bases, and 16 bases lay between the germline ends. CDR3 amino acids: CSARGPQGGELFF. CDR3 DNA: TGCAGCGCCCGGGGGCCCCAGGGCGGGGAGCTGTTTTTT.

The V and J genes are TRBV9 and TRBJ2-2; D is unresolved. The germline CDR1 and CDR2 sequences are SGDLS and YYNGEE. The V gene lost 3 bases and the J gene lost 6 bases, with 6 bases spanning the gap. The CDR3 loop spans 12 amino acids. The DNA for the CDR3 is TGTGCCAGCAGCGATCACCCCGGGGAGCTGTTTTTT. This gives the protein CASSDHPGELFF. Variable domain in full (rest from reference TRBV9 and TRBJ2-2): DSGVTQTPKHLITATGQRVTLRCSPRSGDLSVYWYQQSLDQGLQFLIQYYNGEERAKGNILERFSAQQFPDLHSELNLSSLELGDSALYFCASSDHPGELFFGEGSRLTVL.

Of note for this clone: The sample contains more than one DNA sequence encoding this CDR3. The V call is TRBV27, the J call TRBJ1-1; D is ambiguous. This CDR3 spans 13 amino acids. Trimming removed 6 bases at V and 0 bases at J, with 8 bases between. The germline CDR1 and CDR2 sequences are MNHEY and SMNVEV (reference sequence). CDR3 region: CASRGNLNTEAFF. DNA for the CDR3: TGTGCCAGCAGAGGCAACTTGAACACTGAAGCTTTCTTT.

The chain combines TRBV4-1 with TRBJ1-2, with D possibly matching TRBD1 (5 bases). The CDR3 loop spans 15 amino acids. The germline V gene encodes CDR1 MGHRA and CDR2 YSYEKL. V was cut by 4 bases and J by 7 bases, with 19 bases left in between. CDR3 sequence: CASSPGTVGSGGYTF. The CDR3 DNA sequence: TGCGCCAGCAGCCCCGGGACGGTGGGTAGTGGTGGCTACACCTTC.

A single count supports this clone. The genes are TRBV29-1 and TRBJ2-1, with 8 bases lining up with TRBD1. V lost 8 bases to trimming and J lost 7 bases; unmatched junction nucleotides: 10. The CDR3 is 13 residues long. The germline gives CDR1 SQVTM, CDR2 ANQGSEA. CDR3 coding DNA: TGCAGCAACGGGGACAGGACGGGGAATGAGCAGTTCTTC. As protein: CSNGDRTGNEQFF.

This clone has more than one count but fewer than ten. V is TRBV11-2 and J is TRBJ2-7; D unclear. The germline V and J ends were trimmed by 0 bases and 2 bases, with 11 bases remaining between them. CDR1 and CDR2 (germline): SGHAT, FQNNGV. The CDR3 covers 15 residues. Written as DNA, the CDR3 is TGTGCCAGCAGCTTAGATCGGCCCGGCCCCTACGAGCAGTACTTC. Translating gives CASSLDRPGPYEQYF. Filled out from reference TRBV11-2 and TRBJ2-7, the complete variable domain reads EAGVAQSPRYKIIEKRQSVAFWCNPISGHATLYWYQQILGQGPKLLIQFQNNGVVDDSQLPKDRFSAERLKGVDSTLKIQPAKLEDSAVYLCASSLDRPGPYEQYFGPGTRLTVT.

This chain connects TRBV30 to TRBJ2-7; either TRBD1 or TRBD2 may supply D (5 bases each). The CDR3 contains 15 residues. Trimming took off 0 bases at V and 6 bases at J, with 18 bases between the two ends. The germline CDR1 and CDR2 sequences are GTSNPN and SVGIG (reference sequence). CDR3 nucleotide sequence: TGTGCCTGGAGTGTACCCGAGAGGGGAAGGGTCGAGCAGTACTTC. It specifies CAWSVPERGRVEQYF.

The chain carries TRBV5-1 and TRBJ2-3, with TRBD2 as a possible D gene (5 bases). Trimming removed 2 bases from V and 0 bases from J, with 19 bases in between. Germline V gene lookup returns CDR1 SGHRS and CDR2 YFSETQ. This CDR3 is 18 amino acids long. CDR3 DNA: TGCGCCAGCAGCTTCGGGATGTTAGCACGAGACAGCACAGATACGCAGTATTTT. Translating it yields CASSFGMLARDSTDTQYF.

This clone was observed once. The rearrangement links TRBV6-1 to TRBJ2-5, with a tentative D call TRBD2 (6 bases). From germline, CDR1 is MNHNS and CDR2 SASEGT. This CDR3 region has 14 residues. Trimming removed 7 bases from V and 5 bases from J, with 17 bases in between. The CDR3 region has the DNA TGTGCCAGCATCTATCGGGGGTATGACGAGACCCAGTACTTC. Translated: CASIYRGYDETQYF.

This clone was seen a handful of times. The V gene is TRBV29-1, the J gene TRBJ2-1; D is unclear. Germline loops: CDR1 SQVTM, CDR2 ANQGSEA. CDR3 length: 13 amino acids. V was trimmed by 7 bases and J by 6 bases, leaving 16 bases between them. CDR3 residues: CSAPVAVGNEQFF. CDR3 coding DNA: TGCAGCGCCCCGGTGGCGGTGGGCAATGAGCAGTTCTTC.

This rearrangement joins TRBV27 to TRBJ2-7; the match to TRBD1 covers 7 bases. V lost 5 bases and J lost 2; bases outside the gene matches: 12. Germline CDR1 MNHEY, CDR2 SMNVEV (reference sequence). This CDR3 is built from 16 residues. In DNA, the CDR3 is TGTGCCAGCAGTCAGAACAGGGGCTCATCCCCCTACGAGCAGTACTTC. Protein product: CASSQNRGSSPYEQYF.

This clone was seen just once. The chain is built from TRBV11-2 and TRBJ1-1; D gene unclear. Germline CDR1 and CDR2: SGHAT and FQNNGV. The V gene lost 5 bases and the J gene lost 5 bases, with 12 bases spanning the gap. This CDR3 has 13 residues. This CDR3 is CASSVGSKTEAFF. Written as DNA, the CDR3 is TGTGCCAGCAGCGTAGGGTCGAAGACTGAAGCTTTCTTT.

The V call is TRBV19, the J call TRBJ1-5; D may be TRBD1 (6 bases). The CDR3 is made up of 15 amino acids. V shed 5 bases and J shed 0 bases, with 11 bases lying between them. The germline gives CDR1 LNHDA, CDR2 SQIVND (reference sequence). CDR3 DNA sequence: TGTGCCAGTAGTGAAGGACAGATTAGCAATCAGCCCCAGCATTTT. Protein product: CASSEGQISNQPQHF.

The chain links TRBV30 to TRBJ2-1; D gene ambiguous. The germline V gene encodes CDR1 GTSNPN and CDR2 SVGIG (reference sequence). With 5 bases removed from V and 9 bases from J, the gap between germline ends came to 8 bases. There are 10 residues in the CDR3. CDR3 sequence: CAWVETEQFF. The CDR3 nucleotides read TGTGCCTGGGTGGAGACTGAGCAGTTCTTC.

V gene TRBV29-1 combines with J gene TRBJ2-6; D not certain. The germline gives CDR1 SQVTM, CDR2 ANQGSEA. Trimming removed 6 bases at V and 2 bases at J, with 11 bases between. CDR3 length equals 14 residues. CDR3 bases: TGCAGCGTAGATACCAGCGCTGGGGCCAACGTCCTGACTTTC. It translates to CSVDTSAGANVLTF.

The chain employs TRBV2 and TRBJ2-1, with 8 bases matching TRBD2. V lost 9 bases, J lost 2 bases, and 9 bases stayed unmatched. Looked up from germline, CDR1 is SNHLY and CDR2 is FYNNEI. CDR3 length: 15 amino acids. The CDR3 sequence is CASRERENPYNEQFF. Here the CDR3 DNA reads TGTGCCAGTAGAGAGCGGGAGAATCCCTACAATGAGCAGTTCTTC.

This chain links TRBV29-1 with TRBJ2-7, with D tentatively TRBD1 (6 bases). Germline-derived CDR1 and CDR2 are SQVTM and ANQGSEA. Trimming removed 4 bases from V and 5 bases from J, with 24 bases in between. The CDR3 consists of 16 residues. The CDR3 DNA sequence: TGCAGCGTTGGGGGGCTACTGCAGGGGATGGTTGACGAGCAGTACTTC. As protein: CSVGGLLQGMVDEQYF.

The chain joins TRBV7-9 to TRBJ2-6; D gene uncertain. The germline V gene has CDR1 SEHNR and CDR2 FQNEAQ (reference sequence). V was shortened by 3 bases and J by 2 bases, with 8 bases between the two germline ends. The CDR3 runs 15 residues. CDR3 region: CASSFSEAGANVLTF. The CDR3 DNA is TGTGCCAGCAGCTTTTCCGAGGCTGGGGCCAACGTCCTGACTTTC.

J is TRBJ2-7 and V is TRBV5-4; 8 nucleotides match TRBD2. The germline V gene has CDR1 SGHNT and CDR2 YYREEE (reference sequence). V lost 2 bases, J lost 0 bases, and 4 bases stayed unmatched. The CDR3 covers 15 residues. CDR3 loop: CASSFSGASSYEQYF. The CDR3 DNA sequence: TGTGCCAGCAGCTTTAGCGGGGCGAGCTCCTACGAGCAGTACTTC.

The chain has TRBV29-1 and TRBJ1-1, with D hard to call. CDR1 and CDR2 from the germline V gene are SQVTM and ANQGSEA. V was clipped by 6 bases and J by 1 base, with 6 bases between them. The CDR3 length is 11 residues. CDR3 protein: CSVPSNTEAFF. As DNA, the CDR3 is TGCAGCGTGCCCTCGAACACTGAAGCTTTCTTT.

The chain is built from TRBV30 and TRBJ2-5; 8 bases fit TRBD2. Gene TRBJ2-7 matches the end of the DNA better, so the J call may be wrong. The CDR3 loop spans 13 amino acids. Germline V gene data show CDR1 as GTSNPN and CDR2 as SVGIG (reference sequence). CDR3 loop: CAWTGGSFYEQYF. The CDR3 coding sequence is TGTGCCTGGACGGGGGGGTCGTTCTACGAGCAGTACTTC.

This chain joins TRBV29-1 and TRBJ1-5; 9 nucleotides match TRBD1. Germline CDR1 and CDR2: SQVTM and ANQGSEA. The CDR3 extends over 13 amino acids. V lost 7 bases, J lost 4 bases, and 5 bases stayed unmatched. In DNA, the CDR3 is TGCAGCGCTGTGACAGGGGGTAATCAGCCCCAGCATTTT. Translation gives CSAVTGGNQPQHF.